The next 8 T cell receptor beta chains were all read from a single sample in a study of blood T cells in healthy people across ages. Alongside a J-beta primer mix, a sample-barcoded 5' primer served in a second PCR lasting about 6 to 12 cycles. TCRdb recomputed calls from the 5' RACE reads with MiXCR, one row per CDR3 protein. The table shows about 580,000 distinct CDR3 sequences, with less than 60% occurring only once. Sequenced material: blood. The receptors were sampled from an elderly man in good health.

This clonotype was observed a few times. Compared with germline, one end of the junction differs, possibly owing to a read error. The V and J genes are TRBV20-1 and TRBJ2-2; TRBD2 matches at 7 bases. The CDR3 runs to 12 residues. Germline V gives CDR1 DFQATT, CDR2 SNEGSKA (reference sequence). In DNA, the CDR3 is TGCAGTGCTAGAGACCGGGAGGCGGAGTTGTTTTTT. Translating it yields CSARDREAELFF.

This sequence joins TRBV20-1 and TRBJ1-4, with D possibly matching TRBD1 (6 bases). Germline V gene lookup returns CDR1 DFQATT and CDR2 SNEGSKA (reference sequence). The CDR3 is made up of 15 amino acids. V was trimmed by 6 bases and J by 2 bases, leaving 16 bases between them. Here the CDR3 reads CSASGHSSTNEKLFF. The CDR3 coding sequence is TGCAGTGCCTCGGGACACTCGTCCACTAATGAAAAACTGTTTTTT.

CDR3 in amino acids: CASSQTEGGWRPQHF. The CDR3 DNA reads TGCGCCAGCAGCCAGACCGAGGGGGGATGGCGGCCCCAGCATTTT. This chain connects TRBV4-1 to TRBJ1-5, with TRBD1 as a possible D gene (6 bases). With 3 bases removed from V and 9 bases from J, the gap between germline ends came to 18 bases. The CDR3 covers 15 residues. From germline, CDR1 is MGHRA and CDR2 YSYEKL.

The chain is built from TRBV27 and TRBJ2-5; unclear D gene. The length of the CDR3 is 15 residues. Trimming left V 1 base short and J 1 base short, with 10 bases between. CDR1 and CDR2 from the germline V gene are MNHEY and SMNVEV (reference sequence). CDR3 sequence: CASSLWTQSQETQYF. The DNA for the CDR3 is TGTGCCAGCAGTTTATGGACGCAGTCCCAAGAGACCCAGTACTTC.

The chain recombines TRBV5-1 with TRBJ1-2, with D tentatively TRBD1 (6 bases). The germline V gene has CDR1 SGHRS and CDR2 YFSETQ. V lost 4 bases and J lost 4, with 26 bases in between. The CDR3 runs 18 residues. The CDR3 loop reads CASSPTLSAGQPAYGYTF. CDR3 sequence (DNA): TGCGCCAGCAGCCCAACTCTCTCGGCCGGACAGCCTGCCTATGGCTACACCTTC.

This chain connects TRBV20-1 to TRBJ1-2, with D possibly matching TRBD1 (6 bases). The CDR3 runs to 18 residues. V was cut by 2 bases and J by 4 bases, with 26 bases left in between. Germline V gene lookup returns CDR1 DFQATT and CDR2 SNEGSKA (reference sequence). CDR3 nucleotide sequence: TGCAGTGCTAGAAGTGGGGGGGCCATAGGAACCCGAACCTATGGCTACACCTTC. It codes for CSARSGGAIGTRTYGYTF.

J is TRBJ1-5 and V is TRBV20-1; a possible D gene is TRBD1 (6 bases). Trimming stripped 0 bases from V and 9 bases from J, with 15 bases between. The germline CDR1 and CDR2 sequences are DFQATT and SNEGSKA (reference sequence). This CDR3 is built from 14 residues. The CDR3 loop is CSARDMRGRRPQHF. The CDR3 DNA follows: TGCAGTGCTAGAGATATGAGGGGGAGGAGGCCCCAGCATTTT.

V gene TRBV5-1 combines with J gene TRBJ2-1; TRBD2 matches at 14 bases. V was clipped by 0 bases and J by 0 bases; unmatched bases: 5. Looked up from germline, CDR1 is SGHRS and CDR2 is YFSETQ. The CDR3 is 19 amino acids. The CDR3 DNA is TGCGCCAGCAGCTTGGCGGGGACTAGCGGGGGCCTCTCCTACAATGAGCAGTTCTTC. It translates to CASSLAGTSGGLSYNEQFF.